A few counts support the clone carrying this TCR beta chain. Between the trimmed V and J ends, which lost 7 bases and 1 base, there was a span of 7 bases. CDR3 length: 12 residues. In germline, CDR1 is MDHEN, CDR2 SYDVKM. Each CDR3 protein is one row after TCRdb ran MiXCR on the RT-PCR reads. The repertoire holds roughly 960,000 distinct CDR3 sequences, with over 15% as singletons. The entry originates in a study of patients and donors after allogeneic stem cell transplantation. This chain joins TRBV28 and TRBJ1-1, with D hard to call. The material sequenced was blood, either unsorted or a sorted T cell fraction (not recorded which). The TCR sequence derives from a human donor who was either an allogeneic HSCT recipient or a stem cell or donor lymphocyte infusion donor (not recorded which). It is not recorded whose cells these are; they may come from a transplant donor. CDR3 coding DNA: TGTGCCAGCAAAGAGGCGAACACTGAAGCTTTCTTT. Translating gives CASKEANTEAFF.